Listed below are T cell receptor beta chains from one sample, sequenced in a study of control samples from healthy donors and cancer patients. Libraries were prepared by immunoSEQ multiplex PCR; TCRdb keeps only in-frame clonotypes and omits some of them. The sample consists of 150,000 or so clones, 90% to 95% of them appearing once. Input material: blood. These receptors all come from a man between 40 and 49 years old in good health. Each CDR3 is given with its conserved first and last residue. Clone sizes are given selectively: once, few, many, or a class where the clone is expanded.

len: 13
v_gene: TRBV5-1
abundance: once
CDR3aa: CASSLTGRGEQYF

len: 16
v_gene: TRBV4-2
abundance: NA
CDR3aa: CASSRGGGSGANVLTF

len: 16
v_gene: TRBV5-4
abundance: NA
CDR3aa: CASSLKLRGLSEKLFF

len: 12
v_gene: TRBV12-3/TRBV12-4
abundance: NA
CDR3aa: CASSLLTDTQYF

len: 15
v_gene: TRBV6-5
abundance: once
CDR3aa: CASRPQRQGAYEQYF

len: 12
v_gene: TRBV19
abundance: NA
CDR3aa: CAVYVQGHEQYF

len: 14
v_gene: TRBV9
abundance: NA
CDR3aa: CASSVEQANTEAFF

len: 13
v_gene: TRBV15
abundance: NA
CDR3aa: CATSRGSSPSQHF

len: 14
v_gene: TRBV7-9
abundance: NA
CDR3aa: CASSLAGVRETQYF

len: 15
v_gene: TRBV5-1
abundance: NA
CDR3aa: CASTHTGGTYNEQFF

len: 16
v_gene: TRBV3-1/TRBV3-2
abundance: NA
CDR3aa: CASSPLGRISTDTQYF

len: 13
v_gene: TRBV9
abundance: NA
CDR3aa: CASSVFTTSEAFF

len: 14
v_gene: TRBV7-7
abundance: NA
CDR3aa: CASSLAIGDEKLFF

len: 15
v_gene: TRBV6-6
abundance: NA
CDR3aa: CASSYRTGVGYGYTF

len: 13
v_gene: TRBV12-3/TRBV12-4
abundance: NA
CDR3aa: CASSLMGGYTQYF

len: 13
v_gene: TRBV27
abundance: NA
CDR3aa: CASSLGGRTPLHF